The table lists the clone carrying this T cell receptor beta chain with a few counts. Its matching antigen is unknown. Primers included in the PCR were 60 Vbeta and 13 Jbeta primers. TCRdb keeps only in-frame clones here, not all; method: immunoSEQ multiplex PCR. The repertoire holds approximately 180,000 clones, with 85% to 90% as singletons. V lost 0 bases and J 4 bases, leaving 10 bases between the germline ends. Germline V gene data show CDR1 as LGHNA and CDR2 as YNFKEQ. The CDR3 runs to 16 residues. These data are taken from a study of cytomegalovirus exposure and HLA in healthy donors. Study as a whole: Genotyping of more than 300 donors showed that 65% to 90% belonged to the Caucasian-associated ancestry cluster. Study-wide points: Reports indicate that TCR beta sequences accurately predicted the HLA-A and HLA-B alleles of most subjects. As a later analysis showed, a missense DCLRE1C variant was linked to trimming of TCR beta V- and J-genes. A later analysis reported that several of the most significant clusters appeared to be linked to common viral pathogens, among them Epstein-Barr virus.

The chain uses TRBV4-2 and TRBJ2-6, with D tentatively TRBD2 (5 bases). Material: PBMCs. This clonotype originated in a woman between 18 and 29 years old in good health and CMV-seronegative. CDR3 DNA sequence: TGTGCCAGCAGCCAAGATGGAGGTACCGGGGCCAACGTCCTGACTTTC. Encoded protein: CASSQDGGTGANVLTF.